These 5 T cell receptor beta chains originate from one sample sequenced in a study of blood T cells in healthy people across ages. The use of a sample-barcoded 5' primer and a J-beta primer mix characterized a second PCR of 7 to 11 cycles. Using its own MiXCR run on the 5' RACE reads, TCRdb lists one record per CDR3 protein. The data hold 1,800,000 or so distinct CDR3 sequences, with around 42% observed a single time. The sequenced material came from blood. Receptors originate from a human donor in good health.

The chain combines TRBV6-6 with TRBJ1-5; D call uncertain. The germline V gene has CDR1 MNHNY and CDR2 SVGAGI (reference sequence). The CDR3 extends over 15 amino acids. The germline V and J ends were trimmed by 10 bases and 0 bases, with 16 bases remaining between them. The DNA of the CDR3 is TGTGCCACACAGCAGTCACTCTATAGCAATCAGCCCCAGCATTTT. Protein: CATQQSLYSNQPQHF.

CDR3 in DNA: TGTGCCAGCAGGTGGGGCGGGGTCTCGCGTCAGCCCCAGCATTTT. The encoded protein is CASRWGGVSRQPQHF. V gene TRBV12-3 or TRBV12-4 combines with J gene TRBJ1-5; tentative D call: TRBD1 (5 bases). The CDR3 is made up of 15 amino acids. Trimming left V 6 bases short and J 6 bases short, with 18 bases between.

This clonotype was counted only a few times. The chain joins TRBV29-1 to TRBJ2-3, with a weak D call TRBD2 (5 bases). The CDR3 totals 14 residues. Trimming took 1 base from V and 3 from J, leaving 11 bases between them. Germline-derived CDR1 and CDR2 are SQVTM and ANQGSEA. CDR3 nucleotide sequence: TGCAGCGTTGAAGTTGGGCGAGGGACAGATACGCAGTATTTT. It is translated as CSVEVGRGTDTQYF.

V is TRBV7-8 and J is TRBJ1-5, with 8 positions matching TRBD1. CDR3 size: 16 residues. V lost 5 bases and J lost 4; bases outside the gene matches: 10. The germline gives CDR1 SGHVS, CDR2 FQNEAQ. DNA of the CDR3: TGTGCCAGCAGCATAAGGACAGGGAGGTCTAATCAGCCCCAGCATTTT. Amino acids: CASSIRTGRSNQPQHF. Full variable domain (missing parts from reference TRBV7-8 and TRBJ1-5): GAGVSQSPRYKVAKRGQDVALRCDPISGHVSLFWYQQALGQGPEFLTYFQNEAQLDKSGLPSDRFFAERPEGSVSTLKIQRTQQEDSAVYLCASSIRTGRSNQPQHFGDGTRLSIL.

Details on this clonotype: One end of the junction fails to match germline, which may point to a read error. The CDR3 protein is CSATPTSNQPQHF. CDR3 bases: TGCAGCGCTACCCCGACAAGCAATCAGCCCCAGCATTTT. V usage is TRBV20-1 and J usage is TRBJ1-5, with unresolved D. In germline, CDR1 is DFQATT, CDR2 SNEGSKA (reference sequence). The CDR3 length is 13 residues.